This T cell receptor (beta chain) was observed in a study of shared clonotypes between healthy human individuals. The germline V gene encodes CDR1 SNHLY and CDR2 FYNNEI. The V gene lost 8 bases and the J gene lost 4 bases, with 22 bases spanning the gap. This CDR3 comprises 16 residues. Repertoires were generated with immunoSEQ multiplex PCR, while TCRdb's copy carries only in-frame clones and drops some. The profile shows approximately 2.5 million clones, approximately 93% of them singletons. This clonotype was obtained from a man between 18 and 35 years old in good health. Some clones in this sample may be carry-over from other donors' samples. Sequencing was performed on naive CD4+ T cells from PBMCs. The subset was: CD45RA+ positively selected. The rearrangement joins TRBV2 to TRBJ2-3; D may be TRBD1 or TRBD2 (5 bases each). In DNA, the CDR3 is TGTGCCAGCCGGGTGGTGATGGGGGAAAGCGCAGATACGCAGTATTTT. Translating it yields CASRVVMGESADTQYF.